One sample yielded the 10 T cell receptor beta chains listed below, sequenced in a study of blood T cell repertoires in COVID-19. Libraries were prepared by immunoSEQ multiplex PCR; TCRdb keeps only in-frame clonotypes and omits some of them. The sample yields 120,000 or so clones, more than 75% seen once. Material for sequencing was peripheral blood. All receptors come from a woman between 55 and 75 years old with acute or convalescent COVID-19.

The chain couples TRBV5-1 to TRBJ2-1; TRBD1 matches at 9 bases. The CDR3 runs 13 residues. V lost 4 bases to trimming and J lost 8 bases; unmatched junction nucleotides: 4. Germline assignment: CDR1 SGHRS and CDR2 YFSETQ. The CDR3 loop reads CASSLDRGYEQFF. DNA of the CDR3: TGCGCCAGCAGCCTGGACAGGGGTTATGAGCAGTTCTTC.

The chain couples TRBV6-5 to TRBJ1-1, with 7 bases matching TRBD1. The CDR3 covers 14 residues. Germline trimming cut 6 bases from V and 5 bases from J; bases unmatched to any gene: 9. Germline V gene data show CDR1 as MNHEY and CDR2 as SVGAGI. The CDR3 is CASSRQGGWTEAFF. In DNA, the CDR3 is TGTGCCAGCAGCCGACAGGGAGGTTGGACTGAAGCTTTCTTT.

This clone was seen a single time. The chain joins TRBV6-5 to TRBJ1-6; 8 nucleotides agree with TRBD1. The germline gives CDR1 MNHEY, CDR2 SVGAGI. The V segment lost 6 bases and the J segment 9 bases; nucleotides outside the gene matches: 7. This CDR3 spans 14 amino acids. The CDR3 protein is CASRPDRAISPLHF. CDR3 nucleotide sequence: TGTGCCAGCAGGCCGGACAGGGCAATTTCACCCCTCCACTTT.

The rearrangement links TRBV5-1 to TRBJ1-2; tentative D call: TRBD1 (6 bases). This CDR3 is 14 amino acids long. Germline CDR1 is SGHRS and CDR2 is YFSETQ. V dropped 5 bases and J dropped 8 bases, with 19 bases sitting between them. CDR3 sequence: CASSLGQGREGYTF. DNA of the CDR3: TGCGCCAGCAGTCTTGGCCAGGGGCGTGAAGGCTACACCTTC.

The chain couples TRBV28 to TRBJ1-4; D may be TRBD1 (5 bases). V was pared by 6 bases and J by 7 bases, with 18 bases between. The CDR3 is made up of 15 amino acids. In germline, CDR1 is MDHEN, CDR2 SYDVKM. Written as DNA, the CDR3 is TGTGCCAGCAGCCGACTGGCGGGGGGGAGTGAAAAACTGTTTTTT. This sequence encodes CASSRLAGGSEKLFF.

V is TRBV19 and J is TRBJ2-7; 7 bases are a match to TRBD1. V trimming: 5 bases; J trimming: 1 base; junction bases outside the gene matches: 5. Per germline, CDR1 LNHDA and CDR2 SQIVND (reference sequence). The CDR3 spans 14 residues. CDR3 sequence reads: CASSAGQVSYEQYF. In DNA form, the CDR3 reads TGTGCCAGTAGTGCCGGACAGGTTTCCTACGAGCAGTACTTC.

This chain links TRBV6-5 with TRBJ2-7, with D unclear. Looked up from germline, CDR1 is MNHEY and CDR2 is SVGAGI. This CDR3 has 14 residues. The V and J ends lost 3 bases and 1 base respectively, with 10 bases between them. The CDR3 region is CASSYNRVSYEQYF. The CDR3 DNA sequence: TGTGCCAGCAGTTATAATCGGGTTTCCTACGAGCAGTACTTC.

Here the CDR3 reads CASSPPGGMGTDTQYF. The DNA for the CDR3 is TGTGCCAGCAGCCCCCCCGGGGGAATGGGCACAGATACGCAGTATTTT. V and J are TRBV7-9 and TRBJ2-3; D may be TRBD2 (6 bases). The CDR3 length is 16 residues. Germline V gene sequence: CDR1 SEHNR, CDR2 FQNEAQ (reference sequence). V dropped 5 bases and J dropped 1 base, with 16 bases sitting between them.

This chain links TRBV27 with TRBJ2-5; 12 bases fit TRBD1. The CDR3 consists of 16 residues. Germline V gene sequence: CDR1 MNHEY, CDR2 SMNVEV (reference sequence). After removal of 6 bases from V and 5 bases from J, the junction contained 10 bases not matched to a gene. Here the CDR3 DNA reads TGTGCCAGCAGCTCAAATCGGGGACAGGGGGCCGAGACCCAGTACTTC. Translating it yields CASSSNRGQGAETQYF.

The chain combines TRBV18 with TRBJ1-6, with 7 bases matching TRBD1. The CDR3 totals 14 residues. The germline V gene has CDR1 KGHSH and CDR2 LQKENI. J gave up 5 bases and V 8 bases, and 6 bases lay outside the gene matches. CDR3 region: CASRGQANNSPLHF. Written as DNA, the CDR3 is TGTGCCAGCCGCGGACAGGCGAATAATTCACCCCTCCACTTT. The variable domain in full, completed from reference TRBV18 and TRBJ1-6, reads NAGVMQNPRHLVRRRGQEARLRCSPMKGHSHVYWYRQLPEEGLKFMVYLQKENIIDESGMPKERFSAEFPKEGPSILRIQQVVRGDSAAYFCASRGQANNSPLHFGNGTRLTVT.